This is a list of T cell receptor beta chains from one sample in a study of blood T cell repertoires in COVID-19. Measured with immunoSEQ multiplex PCR; TCRdb has only the in-frame clones, and not every one. The table records around 210,000 clones, around 92% of them present only once. Source material: PBMCs or T cells enriched from blood (not recorded which). The receptors here all came from a woman between 18 and 29 years old who had recovered from COVID-19. Each CDR3 is given with its conserved first and last residue. A D gene is named only where the DNA matches it firmly. For some rows the clone size is stated as once, few or many, or as a class when expanded; others skip it.

d_gene: TRBD2; v_gene: TRBV6-1; abundance: many; j_gene: TRBJ2-3; CDR3aa: CASSEIAGGTDTQYF; CDR3nt: TGTGCCAGCAGTGAAATAGCGGGGGGCACAGATACGCAGTATTTT
d_gene: TRBD1; v_gene: TRBV9; abundance: NA; j_gene: TRBJ2-5; CDR3aa: CASSAPRTGRYQETQYF; CDR3nt: TGTGCCAGCAGCGCCCCCCGGACAGGCCGATACCAAGAGACCCAGTACTTC
d_gene: TRBD2; v_gene: TRBV19; abundance: NA; j_gene: TRBJ2-1; CDR3aa: CASSMGTSGNEQFF; CDR3nt: TGTGCCAGTAGTATGGGGACTAGCGGGAATGAGCAGTTCTTC
d_gene: NA; v_gene: TRBV30; abundance: once; j_gene: TRBJ1-5; CDR3aa: CAWSGGHLLPQHF; CDR3nt: TGTGCCTGGAGTGGGGGGCATCTTCTGCCCCAGCATTTT
d_gene: NA; v_gene: TRBV5-6; abundance: NA; j_gene: TRBJ2-5; CDR3aa: CASSGWLGPQETQYF; CDR3nt: TGTGCCAGCAGCGGGTGGTTGGGGCCCCAAGAGACCCAGTACTTC
d_gene: NA; v_gene: TRBV13; abundance: NA; j_gene: TRBJ1-2; CDR3aa: CASSLGSDGYTF; CDR3nt: TGTGCCAGCAGCCTAGGATCCGATGGCTACACCTTC
d_gene: NA; v_gene: TRBV3-1/TRBV3-2; abundance: few; j_gene: TRBJ1-3; CDR3aa: CASSLGGLLGNTIYF; CDR3nt: TGTGCCAGCAGCTTGGGCGGGCTCTTAGGAAACACCATATATTTT
d_gene: NA; v_gene: TRBV12-3/TRBV12-4; abundance: NA; j_gene: TRBJ1-1; CDR3aa: CASSFSGVTEAFF; CDR3nt: TGTGCCAGCAGTTTCTCAGGGGTTACTGAAGCTTTCTTT
d_gene: NA; v_gene: TRBV29-1; abundance: NA; j_gene: TRBJ1-4; CDR3aa: CSVNQGRMELFF; CDR3nt: TGCAGCGTTAACCAGGGGCGGATGGAACTGTTTTTT
d_gene: TRBD2; v_gene: TRBV5-5; abundance: NA; j_gene: TRBJ2-1; CDR3aa: CASSLQTSGSEQFF; CDR3nt: TGTGCCAGCAGCTTGCAGACTAGCGGCTCTGAGCAGTTCTTC
d_gene: TRBD1; v_gene: TRBV9; abundance: NA; j_gene: TRBJ1-2; CDR3aa: CASSAPGTGEYGYTF; CDR3nt: TGTGCCAGCAGCGCCCCCGGGACAGGGGAATATGGCTACACCTTC
d_gene: NA; v_gene: TRBV28; abundance: NA; j_gene: TRBJ1-2; CDR3aa: CASGTHYNYGYTF; CDR3nt: TGTGCCAGTGGGACACATTATAACTATGGCTACACCTTC
d_gene: NA; v_gene: TRBV28; abundance: NA; j_gene: TRBJ1-2; CDR3aa: CASSTSEGPRRGYTF; CDR3nt: TGTGCCAGCAGTACCTCCGAGGGTCCGCGGCGTGGCTACACCTTC
d_gene: NA; v_gene: TRBV18; abundance: NA; j_gene: TRBJ1-2; CDR3aa: CASSHAQNYGYTF; CDR3nt: TGTGCCAGCTCTCACGCTCAGAACTATGGCTACACCTTC
d_gene: TRBD1; v_gene: TRBV7-9; abundance: NA; j_gene: TRBJ2-7; CDR3aa: CASSSTKTGGNYEQYF; CDR3nt: TGTGCCAGCAGCAGTACCAAGACAGGGGGCAACTACGAGCAGTACTTC
d_gene: TRBD2; v_gene: TRBV7-2; abundance: NA; j_gene: TRBJ2-3; CDR3aa: CASSLGRGLRTDTQYF; CDR3nt: TGTGCCAGCAGCTTAGGGCGGGGGTTACGCACAGATACGCAGTATTTT
d_gene: NA; v_gene: TRBV9; abundance: NA; j_gene: TRBJ2-1; CDR3aa: CASSETENEQFF; CDR3nt: TGTGCCAGCAGCGAAACTGAGAATGAGCAGTTCTTC
d_gene: NA; v_gene: TRBV11-2; abundance: NA; j_gene: TRBJ2-7; CDR3aa: CASSLDLRRFSSYEQYF; CDR3nt: TGTGCCAGCAGCTTAGACCTCCGCCGGTTTAGCTCCTACGAGCAGTACTTC
d_gene: NA; v_gene: TRBV30; abundance: NA; j_gene: TRBJ1-1; CDR3aa: CAWSESGYTEAFF; CDR3nt: TGTGCCTGGAGTGAATCAGGGTACACTGAAGCTTTCTTT
d_gene: TRBD1; v_gene: TRBV7-2; abundance: NA; j_gene: TRBJ2-5; CDR3aa: CASSLVDRVFPETQYF; CDR3nt: TGTGCCAGCAGCTTGGTGGACAGGGTTTTTCCAGAGACCCAGTACTTC
d_gene: TRBD2; v_gene: TRBV6-4; abundance: once; j_gene: TRBJ2-3; CDR3aa: CASSEGMSGATDTQYF; CDR3nt: TGTGCCAGCAGTGAGGGGATGAGCGGGGCCACAGATACGCAGTATTTT
d_gene: TRBD1; v_gene: TRBV5-6; abundance: NA; j_gene: TRBJ2-7; CDR3aa: CASSLGTAGEYF; CDR3nt: TGTGCCAGCAGCCTCGGGACAGCAGGGGAGTACTTC
d_gene: TRBD1; v_gene: TRBV6-5; abundance: NA; j_gene: TRBJ1-1; CDR3aa: CASSYAVRQGGAFF; CDR3nt: TGTGCCAGCAGTTACGCAGTGCGACAGGGAGGAGCTTTCTTT
d_gene: TRBD1; v_gene: TRBV5-6; abundance: NA; j_gene: TRBJ1-2; CDR3aa: CASSLMGLQGVDGYTF; CDR3nt: TGTGCCAGCAGCTTGATGGGTTTGCAGGGGGTTGATGGCTACACCTTC
d_gene: NA; v_gene: TRBV7-2; abundance: NA; j_gene: TRBJ1-6; CDR3aa: CASSLVRTEDSPLHF; CDR3nt: TGTGCCAGCAGCTTAGTGCGGACAGAAGATTCACCCCTCCACTTT
d_gene: NA; v_gene: TRBV27; abundance: NA; j_gene: TRBJ1-6; CDR3aa: CASSLFEQGGRFSPLHF; CDR3nt: TGTGCCAGCAGTTTATTCGAACAGGGCGGGAGGTTTTCACCCCTCCACTTT
d_gene: NA; v_gene: TRBV2; abundance: NA; j_gene: TRBJ2-7; CDR3aa: CASSTVGVGSYEQYF; CDR3nt: TGTGCCAGCTCTACGGTCGGGGTAGGGTCCTACGAGCAGTACTTC
d_gene: NA; v_gene: TRBV11-2; abundance: NA; j_gene: TRBJ2-2; CDR3aa: CASSLFRGPGELFF; CDR3nt: TGTGCCAGCAGCCTATTCAGGGGTCCCGGGGAGCTGTTTTTT
d_gene: NA; v_gene: TRBV4-2; abundance: NA; j_gene: TRBJ1-4; CDR3aa: CASSQVQAGGEKLFF; CDR3nt: TGTGCCAGCAGCCAAGTCCAGGCGGGGGGTGAAAAACTGTTTTTT
d_gene: NA; v_gene: TRBV7-2; abundance: NA; j_gene: TRBJ1-1; CDR3aa: CASSPPRQGQGLNTEAFF; CDR3nt: TGTGCCAGCAGCCCCCCCCGTCAGGGCCAGGGGCTGAACACTGAAGCTTTCTTT
d_gene: TRBD2; v_gene: TRBV6-5; abundance: NA; j_gene: TRBJ2-5; CDR3aa: CASTKLAGGRGTQYF; CDR3nt: TGTGCCAGCACTAAACTAGCGGGGGGCAGGGGGACCCAGTACTTC
d_gene: NA; v_gene: TRBV28; abundance: NA; j_gene: TRBJ2-3; CDR3aa: CASLTGLLTDTQYF; CDR3nt: TGTGCCAGCCTGACGGGACTCCTCACAGATACGCAGTATTTT
d_gene: NA; v_gene: TRBV30; abundance: NA; j_gene: TRBJ1-2; CDR3aa: CACGGGYGYTF; CDR3nt: TGTGCCTGCGGGGGTGGGTATGGCTACACCTTC
d_gene: TRBD1; v_gene: TRBV7-9; abundance: once; j_gene: TRBJ2-5; CDR3aa: CASSSFGTGVLETQYF; CDR3nt: TGTGCCAGCAGCTCCTTCGGGACAGGGGTTTTGGAGACCCAGTACTTC
d_gene: TRBD1; v_gene: TRBV11-2; abundance: NA; j_gene: TRBJ2-5; CDR3aa: CASSFYTGERGETQYF; CDR3nt: TGTGCCAGCAGCTTTTACACAGGGGAGAGGGGAGAGACCCAGTACTTC
d_gene: TRBD1; v_gene: TRBV13; abundance: few; j_gene: TRBJ2-5; CDR3aa: CASSLAAWTGERETQYF; CDR3nt: TGTGCCAGCAGCTTAGCCGCTTGGACAGGGGAACGAGAGACCCAGTACTTC
d_gene: TRBD2; v_gene: TRBV5-1; abundance: NA; j_gene: TRBJ2-7; CDR3aa: CASSTSGYEQYF; CDR3nt: TGCGCCAGCAGCACTAGCGGCTACGAGCAGTACTTC
d_gene: NA; v_gene: TRBV29-1; abundance: NA; j_gene: TRBJ2-2; CDR3aa: CSVEVRANTGELFF; CDR3nt: TGCAGCGTTGAAGTCAGGGCGAACACCGGGGAGCTGTTTTTT
d_gene: TRBD1; v_gene: TRBV2; abundance: NA; j_gene: TRBJ2-5; CDR3aa: CASSEDREIQETQYF; CDR3nt: TGTGCCAGCAGTGAGGACAGGGAGATACAAGAGACCCAGTACTTC
d_gene: NA; v_gene: TRBV28; abundance: few; j_gene: TRBJ2-3; CDR3aa: CASSGAGSTDTQYF; CDR3nt: TGTGCCAGCAGTGGGGCTGGCTCCACAGATACGCAGTATTTT
d_gene: NA; v_gene: TRBV5-5; abundance: NA; j_gene: TRBJ1-2; CDR3aa: CASSLDKGPIYGYTF; CDR3nt: TGTGCCAGCAGCTTGGATAAGGGGCCAATCTATGGCTACACCTTC
d_gene: NA; v_gene: TRBV5-1; abundance: NA; j_gene: TRBJ2-3; CDR3aa: CASSLEDSGNTQYF; CDR3nt: TGCGCCAGCAGCTTAGAAGACTCCGGGAATACGCAGTATTTT
d_gene: NA; v_gene: TRBV27; abundance: NA; j_gene: TRBJ2-2; CDR3aa: CASSYLALNTGELFF; CDR3nt: TGTGCCAGCAGTTACCTAGCGCTGAACACCGGGGAGCTGTTTTTT
d_gene: TRBD2; v_gene: TRBV15; abundance: few; j_gene: TRBJ2-1; CDR3aa: CATSRAGGYNEQFF; CDR3nt: TGTGCCACCAGCAGAGCGGGGGGCTACAATGAGCAGTTCTTC
d_gene: TRBD1; v_gene: TRBV5-4; abundance: NA; j_gene: TRBJ2-1; CDR3aa: CASSADRANEQFF; CDR3nt: TGTGCCAGCAGCGCGGACAGGGCTAATGAGCAGTTCTTC
d_gene: NA; v_gene: TRBV5-1; abundance: NA; j_gene: TRBJ1-2; CDR3aa: CASSPQGGSLYGYTF; CDR3nt: TGCGCCAGCAGCCCTCAGGGAGGGTCCCTCTATGGCTACACCTTC
d_gene: NA; v_gene: TRBV6-2/TRBV6-3; abundance: NA; j_gene: TRBJ2-4; CDR3aa: CASSLLLAKNIQYF; CDR3nt: TGTGCCAGCAGTTTACTTCTAGCCAAAAACATTCAGTACTTC
d_gene: NA; v_gene: TRBV29-1; abundance: NA; j_gene: TRBJ2-5; CDR3aa: CSVEHGAETQYF; CDR3nt: TGCAGCGTTGAACATGGGGCAGAGACCCAGTACTTC
d_gene: TRBD1; v_gene: TRBV24-1; abundance: few; j_gene: TRBJ1-2; CDR3aa: CATSDRAPGQGINGYTF; CDR3nt: TGTGCCACCAGTGATCGCGCACCGGGACAGGGGATAAATGGCTACACCTTC
d_gene: NA; v_gene: TRBV24-1; abundance: NA; j_gene: TRBJ1-3; CDR3aa: CATSDPGSGNTIYF; CDR3nt: TGTGCCACCAGTGATCCGGGCTCTGGAAACACCATATATTTT
d_gene: NA; v_gene: TRBV12-3/TRBV12-4; abundance: NA; j_gene: TRBJ2-7; CDR3aa: CASSSGAFQYF; CDR3nt: TGTGCCAGCAGCTCTGGGGCGTTCCAGTACTTC
d_gene: TRBD2; v_gene: TRBV20-1; abundance: NA; j_gene: TRBJ2-7; CDR3aa: CSASPRGEPYEQYF; CDR3nt: TGCAGTGCTAGTCCCCGGGGGGAGCCCTACGAGCAGTACTTC
d_gene: NA; v_gene: TRBV5-1; abundance: NA; j_gene: TRBJ1-1; CDR3aa: CASSFDRDTEAFF; CDR3nt: TGCGCCAGCAGCTTTGACAGAGACACTGAAGCTTTCTTT